Each of the 20 T cell receptor beta chains below was sequenced from the same sample in a study of blood T cell repertoires in COVID-19. Clones were read by immunoSEQ multiplex PCR, and TCRdb kept only the in-frame ones, dropping some. The repertoire holds 150,000 to 190,000 clones, with 75% to 85% as singletons. The source material was peripheral blood. Receptors were obtained from a woman between 45 and 65 years old with acute or convalescent COVID-19.

The chain combines TRBV19 with TRBJ1-1; 11 bases align to TRBD1. This CDR3 contains 13 residues. J was trimmed by 11 bases and V by 3 bases; bases with no gene match: 5. Germline V gives CDR1 LNHDA, CDR2 SQIVND (reference sequence). The CDR3 spells CASSIGTGGRAFF. CDR3 nucleotide sequence: TGTGCCAGTAGTATTGGGACAGGGGGTCGCGCTTTCTTT.

The J gene is TRBJ2-1, the V gene TRBV18; 8 positions agree with TRBD1. With V trimmed by 3 bases and J by 6 bases, 1 base remained unmatched. The CDR3 sequence is 13 residues long. CDR1 KGHSH and CDR2 LQKENI come from the germline V gene. CDR3 sequence reads: CASSPDRANEQFF. The CDR3 region has the DNA TGTGCCAGCTCACCGGACAGGGCCAATGAGCAGTTCTTC.

The V call is TRBV4-3, the J call TRBJ1-4; tentatively, D is TRBD1 (5 bases). The CDR3 is 15 residues long. Trimming pared 4 bases from V and 8 bases from J, leaving 17 bases between. CDR1 LGHNA and CDR2 YSLEER come from the germline V gene. CDR3 coding DNA: TGCGCCAGCAGCCCACCCGCGGGGGGAGGAGAAAAACTGTTTTTT. Protein: CASSPPAGGGEKLFF.

This chain joins TRBV7-2 and TRBJ1-4; 9 nucleotides line up with TRBD1. Germline CDR1 is SGHTA and CDR2 is FQGNSA. V lost 1 base and J lost 7; bases outside the gene matches: 7. The CDR3 covers 16 residues. CDR3 region: CASSLVGQGFSEKLFF. CDR3 in DNA: TGTGCCAGCAGCTTAGTGGGACAGGGTTTTAGTGAAAAACTGTTTTTT.

The V and J genes are TRBV7-8 and TRBJ2-7; 10 nucleotides line up with TRBD2. V dropped 6 bases and J dropped 4; count of bases not matched to a gene: 3. The CDR3 runs 13 residues. Looked up from germline, CDR1 is SGHVS and CDR2 is FQNEAQ. The CDR3 bases are TGTGCCAGCAGGCAAGCGGGGGGGTACGAGCAGTACTTC. It yields the protein CASRQAGGYEQYF.

The rearrangement uses TRBV19 and TRBJ2-4; D gene unclear. Germline values: CDR1 LNHDA, CDR2 SQIVND (reference sequence). V gave up 4 bases and J gave up 2 bases, with 15 bases separating them. The CDR3 sequence is 16 residues long. CDR3 nucleotides: TGTGCCAGTAGTACGGTTCACGGCGGCCCCAAAAACATTCAGTACTTC. This translates into CASSTVHGGPKNIQYF.

This chain connects TRBV29-1 to TRBJ2-1; TRBD1 aligns across 7 bases. There are 12 residues in the CDR3. The V segment lost 5 bases and the J segment 6 bases; nucleotides outside the gene matches: 4. CDR1 is SQVTM and CDR2 is ANQGSEA in the germline V gene. The CDR3 spells CSVQAGGNEQFF. DNA for the CDR3: TGCAGCGTTCAGGCAGGGGGCAATGAGCAGTTCTTC.

V usage is TRBV10-3 and J usage is TRBJ2-7; D perhaps matches TRBD2 (6 bases). V was shortened by 0 bases and J by 3 bases, with 15 bases between the two germline ends. The CDR3 covers 16 residues. Germline lookup yields CDR1 ENHRY and CDR2 SYGVKD. The CDR3 region is CAISESPSEVFYEQYF. For the CDR3, the DNA is TGTGCCATCAGTGAGTCTCCTAGCGAGGTATTCTACGAGCAGTACTTC.

CDR3 protein: CASSYGGGHQPQHF. The CDR3 nucleotides are TGTGCCAGCAGTTACGGAGGAGGGCACCAGCCCCAGCATTTT. The chain recombines TRBV6-2 or TRBV6-3 with TRBJ1-5; unclear D gene. Germline CDR1 and CDR2: MNHEY and SVGEGT. This CDR3 has 14 amino acids. Trimming took 2 bases from V and 7 from J, leaving 12 bases between them.

Notes on this clone: The sample contains more than one DNA sequence encoding this CDR3. CDR3 in DNA: TGTGCCACCAGCAGAGATCCTAGCTCCTACAATGAGCAGTTCTTC. Its protein product is CATSRDPSSYNEQFF. This chain uses TRBV15 with TRBJ2-1; no clear D. Per germline, CDR1 LNHNV and CDR2 YYDKDF (reference sequence). Trimming stripped 0 bases from V and 0 bases from J, with 6 bases between. The CDR3 has 15 residues.

The V call is TRBV7-2, the J call TRBJ1-2; TRBD1 aligns across 9 bases. The CDR3 runs 13 residues. The germline V gene encodes CDR1 SGHTA and CDR2 FQGNSA. With 4 bases clipped from V and 7 bases from J, the junction kept 4 bases outside the gene matches. The CDR3 DNA reads TGTGCCAGCAGCTCGGGACAGGGAGGTGGCTACACCTTC. Its translation is CASSSGQGGGYTF.

The chain uses TRBV13 and TRBJ2-7; the D gene is possibly TRBD1 (5 bases). With 0 bases removed from V and 2 bases from J, the gap between germline ends came to 14 bases. The CDR3 totals 16 residues. The V gene's germline CDR1 is PRHDT and CDR2 FYEKMQ (reference sequence). CDR3 residues: CASSLGETERAYEQYF. The CDR3 DNA sequence: TGTGCCAGCAGCTTAGGGGAGACAGAACGGGCCTACGAGCAGTACTTC.

V and J are TRBV4-3 and TRBJ2-5; perhaps TRBD1 as D (6 bases). The germline V gene encodes CDR1 LGHNA and CDR2 YSLEER. Trimming took off 1 base at V and 7 bases at J, with 19 bases between the two ends. This CDR3 has 16 amino acids. The CDR3 here is CASSQAHLTGHGTQYF. CDR3 in DNA: TGCGCCAGCAGCCAAGCGCACCTAACAGGGCATGGGACCCAGTACTTC.

The V gene is TRBV5-1, the J gene TRBJ2-1; 8 bases match TRBD1. V was clipped by 5 bases and J by 5 bases; unmatched bases: 3. The CDR3 is 13 residues long. The germline CDR1 and CDR2 sequences are SGHRS and YFSETQ. The CDR3 sequence: CASRTGQDNEQFF. The DNA for the CDR3 is TGCGCCAGCAGAACGGGACAGGACAATGAGCAGTTCTTC.

J is TRBJ2-7 and V is TRBV6-5; no reliable D call. Trimming took off 6 bases at V and 3 bases at J, with 9 bases between the two ends. Germline lookup yields CDR1 MNHEY and CDR2 SVGAGI. This CDR3 spans 12 amino acids. The CDR3 loop reads CASRLSGYEQYF. The CDR3 nucleotides read TGTGCCAGCAGGCTATCGGGCTACGAGCAGTACTTC.

This chain connects TRBV30 to TRBJ1-6; the D is unclear. Trimming took off 2 bases at V and 0 bases at J, with 8 bases between the two ends. In germline, CDR1 is GTSNPN, CDR2 SVGIG (reference sequence). The CDR3 is made up of 15 amino acids. CDR3 nucleotides: TGTGCCTGGAGTAAACGGAGCTCCTATAATTCACCCCTCCACTTT. This encodes CAWSKRSSYNSPLHF.

The genes are TRBV6-6 and TRBJ1-5; D perhaps matches TRBD1 (6 bases). The CDR3 consists of 15 residues. Trimming removed 6 bases from V and 7 bases from J, with 19 bases in between. Per the germline V gene, CDR1 is MNHNY and CDR2 is SVGAGI (reference sequence). The CDR3 sequence: CASRLRDRLNQPQHF. DNA of the CDR3: TGTGCCAGCAGGCTAAGAGACAGGCTGAACCAGCCCCAGCATTTT.

V gene TRBV28 combines with J gene TRBJ2-7; 9 bases map to TRBD1. This CDR3 has 13 residues. Germline lookup yields CDR1 MDHEN and CDR2 SYDVKM. Unmatched junction bases numbered 2, after V lost 6 bases and J lost 2 bases. In DNA, the CDR3 is TGTGCCAGCAGCACAGGGGGCCCCTACGAGCAGTACTTC. Translating it yields CASSTGGPYEQYF.

The chain carries TRBV6-6 and TRBJ1-1, with TRBD1 matching over 8 bases. V gave up 6 bases and J gave up 4 bases; unmatched junction bases: 4. Germline V lookup: CDR1 MNHNY, CDR2 SVGAGI (reference sequence). This CDR3 is 13 amino acids long. This chain's CDR3 is CASSQTGGTEAFF. DNA for the CDR3: TGTGCCAGCAGCCAAACAGGGGGCACTGAAGCTTTCTTT.

The chain recombines TRBV2 with TRBJ1-2; unclear D gene. CDR1 and CDR2 from the germline V gene are SNHLY and FYNNEI. CDR3 size: 15 residues. The V gene lost 1 base and the J gene lost 7 bases, with 16 bases spanning the gap. Written as DNA, the CDR3 is TGTGCCAGCAGTGAAGTTAGTCTCCAGCGCGGTGGCTACACCTTC. Amino acids: CASSEVSLQRGGYTF. Filled out from reference TRBV2 and TRBJ1-2, the complete variable domain reads EPEVTQTPSHQVTQMGQEVILRCVPISNHLYFYWYRQILGQKVEFLVSFYNNEISEKSEIFDDQFSVERPDGSNFTLKIRSTKLEDSAMYFCASSEVSLQRGGYTFGSGTRLTVV.